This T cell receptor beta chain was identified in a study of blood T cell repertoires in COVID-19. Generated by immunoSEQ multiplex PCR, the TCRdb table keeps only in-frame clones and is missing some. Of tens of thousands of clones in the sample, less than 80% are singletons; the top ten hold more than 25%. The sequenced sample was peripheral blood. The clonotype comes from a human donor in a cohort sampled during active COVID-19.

The CDR3 is CASSDRGRETQYF. CDR3 coding DNA: TGTGCCAGCAGTGACAGGGGTAGGGAGACCCAGTACTTC. The chain links TRBV6-1 to TRBJ2-5; D is perhaps TRBD1 (6 bases). Germline values: CDR1 MNHNS, CDR2 SASEGT. Trimming stripped 3 bases from V and 5 bases from J, with 10 bases between. CDR3 length: 13 amino acids.